This TCR beta chain is drawn from a study of blood T cell repertoires in COVID-19. Study at large: Sites in the United States, Italy and Spain provided acute and convalescent COVID-19 samples. Sources were T cells, B-cell-depleted T cells, or PBMCs; the material itself was cDNA or gDNA.

V lost 1 base to trimming and J lost 2 bases; unmatched junction nucleotides: 2. The V gene's germline CDR1 is LGHDT and CDR2 YNNKEL (reference sequence). The CDR3 extends over 15 amino acids. Profiling relied on immunoSEQ multiplex PCR, and the TCRdb table lists in-frame clones only, not all of them. Seen here are 100,000 to 150,000 clones, approximately 80% observed once, and the top ten hold around a quarter. V usage is TRBV3-1 (or the pseudogene TRBV3-2) and J usage is TRBJ2-5; 9 bases are shared with TRBD2. Sample: peripheral blood. The TCR comes from a human donor in a cohort sampled during active COVID-19. Written as DNA, the CDR3 is TGTGCCAGCAGCCAAGGACTAGCGGTGCAAGAGACCCAGTACTTC. This gives the protein CASSQGLAVQETQYF.